Listed below are T cell receptor beta chains from one sample, sequenced in a study of PD-L1 blockade in urothelial cancer. Sequenced by immunoSEQ multiplex PCR; TCRdb stores in-frame clones only, minus some. The sample yields around 68,000 clones, 70% to 90% seen once. Here the sequenced sample was PBMCs, taken around atezolizumab (anti-PD-L1) treatment. Receptors originate from a man between 65 and 85 years old with urothelial cancer. CDR3s leave out the opening cysteine and the closing phenylalanine or tryptophan. Each record gives: J gene, D gene, V gene, CDR3 protein. The D gene is left open where the match is weak.

TRBJ2-1 - TRBV9 ASSVLPGTSSEQF
TRBJ1-1 - TRBV27 ASSFASSAEAF
TRBJ2-5 - TRBV19 ASSKSQETQY
TRBJ2-1 - TRBV10-3 AITENEYNEQF
TRBJ2-7 - TRBV7-2 ASSLGPATYEQY
TRBJ1-4 - TRBV5-6 ASSGRQEQGEKLF
TRBJ2-7 TRBD1 TRBV28 ASSLTGGYEQY
TRBJ2-5 TRBD2 TRBV9 ASSVEAGPRGTQY
TRBJ2-5 - TRBV15 ATSRDRETQY
TRBJ1-1 TRBD1 TRBV9 ASSVGVTGVGDTEAF
TRBJ2-2 TRBD2 TRBV5-1 ASSLTSGSNTGELF
TRBJ1-5 - TRBV28 ASRSPNQPQH
TRBJ1-1 TRBD1 TRBV2 ASKRTGATEAF
TRBJ2-7 TRBD2 TRBV19 ASSTGTSATYEQY
TRBJ2-7 TRBD2 TRBV4-2 ASSHTYGTSGRAGYEQY
TRBJ2-5 TRBD1 TRBV6-6 ASSYTRTGKETQY
TRBJ1-3 TRBD1 TRBV28 ASSLSQGVDTIY
TRBJ2-2 - TRBV5-6 ASSLGDMAGELF
TRBJ2-3 TRBD2 TRBV27 ASSAPTSGTDTQY
TRBJ2-1 - TRBV27 ASSIGTQRQSYNEQF
TRBJ1-2 TRBD1 TRBV28 ASSRTGIYGYT
TRBJ2-7 TRBD2 TRBV14 ASSQMTSGIGYEQY
TRBJ2-7 - TRBV28 ASNRGEGYEQY
TRBJ2-3 - TRBV7-8 ASSSRGIAYTDTQY
TRBJ1-5 - TRBV2 ASSGRTNQAQPQH
TRBJ2-7 - TRBV13 ASSLGTLDYEQY
TRBJ2-1 TRBD2 TRBV2 ASSEGRGDNEQF
TRBJ2-1 TRBD1 TRBV28 ASSPRQGVINEQF
TRBJ2-7 TRBD2 TRBV6-5 ASSYSGTRSYEQY
TRBJ1-2 - TRBV19 ASSILSYYGYT
TRBJ1-1 - TRBV6-1 ASSEARQYDF
TRBJ2-1 TRBD1 TRBV2 ASSAIVTGIEQF
TRBJ2-5 TRBD2 TRBV2 ASRPTSGIGQTQY
TRBJ2-1 TRBD1 TRBV28 ASLLGGSFEQF
TRBJ1-5 - TRBV19 ASRPQGGQPQH
TRBJ1-1 - TRBV10-3 AISETGPEAF
TRBJ2-1 - TRBV25-1 ASSRGLEQF
TRBJ1-3 TRBD1 TRBV11-2 ASSPQGLGNTIY
TRBJ1-5 - TRBV9 ASSSHSGLGQPQH
TRBJ1-2 - TRBV5-1 ASSTTQGRGYT
TRBJ2-5 TRBD2 TRBV7-6 ASSPSSGVAGIGRETQY
TRBJ2-4 - TRBV5-1 ASSPRTAAIQY
TRBJ2-1 TRBD1 TRBV11-2 ASSLDGTGGYNEQF
TRBJ1-4 TRBD1 TRBV9 ASSTSGTEKEKLF
TRBJ2-5 TRBD2 TRBV10-3 AISEVGREVGETQY
TRBJ2-1 TRBD2 TRBV9 ASSVGTSGSDEQF
TRBJ2-2 - TRBV11-3 ASSPALSNTGELF
TRBJ2-5 - TRBV14 ASSQDRGGGETQY
TRBJ1-1 - TRBV19 ATRQSGTEAF
TRBJ2-1 TRBD2 TRBV2 ASSDTSGRDNEQF
TRBJ2-5 TRBD2 TRBV4-2 ASSLLAGGEETQY
TRBJ1-5 - TRBV28 ASRNRVDSNQPQH
TRBJ2-1 - TRBV6-5 ASSYSAAVDEQF